This is a list of T cell receptor beta chains from one sample in a study of regulatory T cells in long-lasting Graves disease. Each CDR3 protein gets one entry after TCRdb re-called the multiplex PCR reads with MiXCR. Among some 440,000 distinct CDR3 sequences listed, around 21% were seen once. Sequencing used peripheral blood mononuclear cells (PBMCs), obtained when the disease was refractory, from a patient treated with antithyroid drugs. Receptors were obtained from a female donor with Graves disease. Each CDR3 is given with its conserved first and last residue. The order of the fields is J gene, clone size, D gene, V gene, CDR3 protein, CDR3 DNA. The D gene is left open where the match is weak. Where a row states a size, it is once, few, many or the class of an expanded clone; other rows omit it.

j_gene: TRBJ2-7
abundance: NA
d_gene: TRBD2
v_gene: TRBV5-1
CDR3aa: CASSLALASGTTKEQYF
CDR3nt: TGCGCCAGCAGCCTAGCACTAGCGAGCGGTACTACGAAGGAGCAGTACTTC

j_gene: TRBJ1-5
abundance: NA
d_gene: NA
v_gene: TRBV28
CDR3aa: CATHEIGGSQPQHF
CDR3nt: TGTGCCACCCATGAGATCGGGGGGAGTCAGCCCCAGCATTTT

j_gene: TRBJ2-4
abundance: many
d_gene: NA
v_gene: TRBV28
CDR3aa: CASSLPRVTKNIQYF
CDR3nt: TGTGCCAGCAGTTTGCCCAGGGTTACCAAAAACATTCAGTACTTC

j_gene: TRBJ2-2
abundance: few
d_gene: TRBD1
v_gene: TRBV2
CDR3aa: CAGRQGATTGELFF
CDR3nt: TGTGCCGGACGACAGGGGGCAACCACCGGGGAGCTGTTTTTT

j_gene: TRBJ2-7
abundance: NA
d_gene: TRBD2
v_gene: TRBV10-3
CDR3aa: CAIGTSASYEQYF
CDR3nt: TGTGCCATCGGGACTAGCGCCTCCTACGAGCAGTACTTC

j_gene: TRBJ1-2
abundance: few
d_gene: NA
v_gene: TRBV29-1
CDR3aa: CSIEDNRGSYTF
CDR3nt: TGCAGCATTGAAGATAACCGTGGGAGCTACACCTTC

j_gene: TRBJ2-3
abundance: few
d_gene: TRBD2
v_gene: TRBV27
CDR3aa: CASSPTAGLAGASDTQYF
CDR3nt: TGTGCCAGCAGTCCGACCGCGGGACTAGCGGGAGCGTCAGATACGCAGTATTTT

j_gene: TRBJ1-1
abundance: many
d_gene: TRBD1
v_gene: TRBV2
CDR3aa: CANRQGPTEAFF
CDR3nt: TGTGCCAATCGACAGGGTCCCACTGAAGCTTTCTTT

j_gene: TRBJ2-4
abundance: once
d_gene: TRBD1
v_gene: TRBV6-5
CDR3aa: CASSYVTGGTKNIQYF
CDR3nt: TGTGCCAGCAGTTACGTGACAGGGGGGACCAAAAACATTCAGTACTTC

j_gene: TRBJ1-5
abundance: few
d_gene: NA
v_gene: TRBV15
CDR3aa: CATSEGGGFQPQHF
CDR3nt: TGTGCCACCTCCGAGGGGGGGGGATTCCAGCCCCAGCATTTT

j_gene: TRBJ2-5
abundance: once
d_gene: NA
v_gene: TRBV5-1
CDR3aa: CASSLDLQGSAEETQYF
CDR3nt: TGCGCCAGCAGCTTGGATCTGCAGGGGTCCGCAGAAGAGACCCAGTACTTC

j_gene: TRBJ2-2
abundance: NA
d_gene: NA
v_gene: TRBV28
CDR3aa: CASTRGRPGELFF
CDR3nt: TGTGCCAGCACTCGGGGGCGCCCCGGGGAGCTGTTTTTT

j_gene: TRBJ1-1
abundance: NA
d_gene: NA
v_gene: TRBV18
CDR3aa: CASSTVGVGTEAFF
CDR3nt: TGTGCCAGCTCCACAGTTGGGGTTGGGACTGAAGCTTTCTTT

j_gene: TRBJ2-7
abundance: many
d_gene: NA
v_gene: TRBV28
CDR3aa: CASRGATYEQYF
CDR3nt: TGTGCCAGCAGGGGAGCAACCTACGAGCAGTACTTC

j_gene: TRBJ1-1
abundance: NA
d_gene: TRBD1
v_gene: TRBV30
CDR3aa: CASRTGGFWNTEAFF
CDR3nt: TGTGCCTCCAGGACAGGGGGCTTCTGGAACACTGAAGCTTTCTTT

j_gene: TRBJ2-2
abundance: NA
d_gene: NA
v_gene: TRBV9
CDR3aa: CASSESPNTGELFF
CDR3nt: TGTGCCAGCAGCGAGTCGCCAAACACCGGGGAGCTGTTTTTT

j_gene: TRBJ2-1
abundance: NA
d_gene: TRBD2
v_gene: TRBV2
CDR3aa: CASSQVLLAGDEQFF
CDR3nt: TGTGCCAGCAGCCAAGTACTCCTAGCGGGAGATGAGCAGTTCTTC

j_gene: TRBJ2-4
abundance: NA
d_gene: NA
v_gene: TRBV9
CDR3aa: CASSVGGIQGGIQHF
CDR3nt: TGTGCCAGCAGCGTAGGGGGTATCCAGGGAGGCATTCAGCACTTC

j_gene: TRBJ2-1
abundance: NA
d_gene: TRBD1
v_gene: TRBV6-5
CDR3aa: CASSLGQAHEQFF
CDR3nt: TGTGCCAGCAGTTTAGGACAGGCTCATGAGCAGTTCTTC

j_gene: TRBJ1-6
abundance: many
d_gene: TRBD1
v_gene: TRBV6-5
CDR3aa: CASSFDRGHSPLHF
CDR3nt: TGTGCCAGCAGTTTCGACAGGGGACATTCACCCCTCCACTTT

j_gene: TRBJ1-2
abundance: many
d_gene: TRBD1
v_gene: TRBV6-1
CDR3aa: CASSPASGGIANYGYTF
CDR3nt: TGTGCCAGCAGTCCGGCATCAGGGGGCATAGCTAACTATGGCTACACCTTC

j_gene: TRBJ2-7
abundance: many
d_gene: NA
v_gene: TRBV30
CDR3aa: CAWSQGPYEQYF
CDR3nt: TGTGCCTGGAGTCAAGGGCCCTACGAGCAGTACTTC

j_gene: TRBJ1-4
abundance: few
d_gene: NA
v_gene: TRBV28
CDR3aa: CASISGGGNNEKLFF
CDR3nt: TGTGCCAGCATCTCCGGAGGGGGGAATAATGAAAAACTGTTTTTT

j_gene: TRBJ2-7
abundance: many
d_gene: NA
v_gene: TRBV9
CDR3aa: CASSPWDGGEQYF
CDR3nt: TGTGCCAGCAGCCCCTGGGACGGAGGCGAGCAGTACTTC

j_gene: TRBJ2-7
abundance: many
d_gene: NA
v_gene: TRBV5-1
CDR3aa: CASSLTSRDYEQYF
CDR3nt: TGCGCCAGCAGCTTGACTAGCCGTGATTACGAGCAGTACTTC

j_gene: TRBJ1-6
abundance: NA
d_gene: NA
v_gene: TRBV20-1
CDR3aa: CSARRAGMNSPLHF
CDR3nt: TGCAGTGCTAGACGGGCAGGGATGAATTCACCCCTCCACTTT

j_gene: TRBJ1-1
abundance: many
d_gene: NA
v_gene: TRBV15
CDR3aa: CATSSYHRVTEAFF
CDR3nt: TGTGCCACCAGCAGTTACCACAGGGTCACTGAAGCTTTCTTT

j_gene: TRBJ2-1
abundance: NA
d_gene: NA
v_gene: TRBV5-4
CDR3aa: CASSVQTSPYEQFF
CDR3nt: TGTGCCAGCAGCGTCCAGACTAGTCCCTACGAGCAGTTCTTC

j_gene: TRBJ1-1
abundance: NA
d_gene: NA
v_gene: TRBV27
CDR3aa: CASSYTSGAGWTEAFF
CDR3nt: TGTGCCAGCAGTTATACCAGTGGGGCCGGGTGGACTGAAGCTTTCTTT

j_gene: TRBJ1-5
abundance: many
d_gene: NA
v_gene: TRBV12-3/TRBV12-4
CDR3aa: CASSNKGNQPQHF
CDR3nt: TGTGCCAGCAGCAATAAGGGGAATCAGCCCCAGCATTTT

j_gene: TRBJ2-3
abundance: NA
d_gene: NA
v_gene: TRBV11-2
CDR3aa: CASSLDLTGNTDTQYF
CDR3nt: TGTGCCAGCAGCTTAGATCTAACAGGCAACACAGATACGCAGTATTTT

j_gene: TRBJ1-6
abundance: few
d_gene: NA
v_gene: TRBV9
CDR3aa: CASSVSRDYNSPLHF
CDR3nt: TGTGCCAGCAGCGTATCCCGGGACTATAATTCACCCCTCCACTTT

j_gene: TRBJ2-7
abundance: NA
d_gene: NA
v_gene: TRBV10-2
CDR3aa: CASSEWILDDEQYF
CDR3nt: TGCGCCAGCAGTGAATGGATCCTAGACGACGAGCAGTACTTC

j_gene: TRBJ2-7
abundance: few
d_gene: TRBD2
v_gene: TRBV6-2/TRBV6-3
CDR3aa: CASSSILAGVPYEQYF
CDR3nt: TGTGCCAGCAGTTCCATACTAGCGGGAGTCCCCTACGAGCAGTACTTC

j_gene: TRBJ2-5
abundance: many
d_gene: TRBD1
v_gene: TRBV6-1
CDR3aa: CASSAGQGSWQETQYF
CDR3nt: TGTGCCAGCAGTGCGGGACAGGGTAGTTGGCAAGAGACCCAGTACTTC

j_gene: TRBJ1-1
abundance: many
d_gene: NA
v_gene: TRBV2
CDR3aa: CASMRGSYTEAFF
CDR3nt: TGTGCCAGCATGCGGGGGTCATACACTGAAGCTTTCTTT

j_gene: TRBJ2-5
abundance: many
d_gene: NA
v_gene: TRBV28
CDR3aa: CASSFGASPQETQYF
CDR3nt: TGTGCCAGCAGTTTCGGGGCAAGCCCGCAAGAGACCCAGTACTTC

j_gene: TRBJ1-1
abundance: many
d_gene: TRBD1
v_gene: TRBV3-1
CDR3aa: CASSPRGQGLLNTEAFF
CDR3nt: TGTGCCAGCAGCCCCAGAGGACAGGGCCTTCTGAACACTGAAGCTTTCTTT

j_gene: TRBJ2-7
abundance: few
d_gene: NA
v_gene: TRBV15
CDR3aa: CATSARAALSYEQYF
CDR3nt: TGTGCCACCAGCGCCCGGGCGGCCCTATCCTACGAGCAGTACTTC

j_gene: TRBJ2-7
abundance: many
d_gene: NA
v_gene: TRBV12-3/TRBV12-4
CDR3aa: CASSSWTREQYF
CDR3nt: TGTGCCAGCAGTTCTTGGACTCGCGAGCAGTACTTC

j_gene: TRBJ1-1
abundance: many
d_gene: TRBD1
v_gene: TRBV12-3/TRBV12-4
CDR3aa: CASSDTRGQLNTEAFF
CDR3nt: TGTGCCAGCAGTGACACGCGGGGACAGCTGAACACTGAAGCTTTCTTT

j_gene: TRBJ2-7
abundance: NA
d_gene: NA
v_gene: TRBV3-1
CDR3aa: CASIQVKGSEQYF
CDR3nt: TGTGCCAGCATCCAAGTAAAAGGGTCCGAGCAGTACTTC

j_gene: TRBJ2-7
abundance: NA
d_gene: NA
v_gene: TRBV5-1
CDR3aa: CASSRGQGINEQYF
CDR3nt: TGCGCCAGCAGCCGGGGTCAGGGGATCAACGAGCAGTACTTC

j_gene: TRBJ2-7
abundance: many
d_gene: NA
v_gene: TRBV6-1
CDR3aa: CASSEYEQYF
CDR3nt: TGTGCCAGCAGTGAGTACGAGCAGTACTTC

j_gene: TRBJ2-7
abundance: NA
d_gene: TRBD2
v_gene: TRBV29-1
CDR3aa: CSALTAAAGGAYEQYF
CDR3nt: TGCAGCGCCCTGACTGCGGCAGCGGGAGGAGCCTACGAGCAGTACTTC

j_gene: TRBJ2-5
abundance: many
d_gene: NA
v_gene: TRBV6-1
CDR3aa: CASSEGGASSETQYF
CDR3nt: TGTGCCAGCAGTGAAGGGGGAGCAAGTTCAGAGACCCAGTACTTC

j_gene: TRBJ1-2
abundance: few
d_gene: NA
v_gene: TRBV28
CDR3aa: CASSSPGGGSYGYTF
CDR3nt: TGTGCCAGCAGTTCGCCCGGGGGGGGGTCCTATGGCTACACCTTC